The text below deals with one TCR beta chain. There are many counts of this clonotype. Its binding antigen is unknown. Base qualities are missing; no much larger clone stands one base away. These reads were obtained on an Illumina HiSeq 2500. TCR beta libraries were prepared by quantitative 5'-RACE with molecular barcodes. Processing in the source paper ran as follows. To identify disease-linked TCR variants, a new computational method was used, one built on a probabilistic model of VDJ rearrangement. In-frame beta chains were kept once TCRdb had trimmed the public reads at Q25 with fastp and called clones with MiXCR. Entries are consolidated by CDR3 protein sequence, retaining the most common genes and DNA. The V and J calls shown here were made by TCRdb, not taken from the authors' results. This sample comprises 200,000 to 300,000 distinct CDR3 sequences, 10% to 13% of them detected only once. The biggest ten clones account for approximately 2.5% of the sample.

These data originate in a study of CD8 T cells in ankylosing spondylitis (dated by TCRdb to the late 2010s). For the study in its entirety: T cell receptor beta repertoires were profiled in healthy donors and ankylosing spondylitis patients so that disease-linked TCR variants could be found. The whole study cohort included over 85 healthy donors and 25 ankylosing spondylitis patients. Peripheral blood was sampled, and synovial fluid was additionally collected from ankylosing spondylitis patients.

Here is what the overall study found, with its caveats: A TCR beta motif made up of roughly eight highly homologous amino acid variants appeared to be characteristic of blood from ankylosing spondylitis patients. In peripheral blood, the disease-linked clones were found at relatively low frequencies and had a CD8+ phenotype. Some TCR beta motif variants had previously been reported in synovial fluid and blood of reactive arthritis patients, which suggested common disease-initiation mechanisms. According to the report, matched synovial fluid samples from ankylosing spondylitis patients were significantly enriched for the disease-linked clones.

In the germline V gene, CDR1 corresponds to SGHRS and CDR2 to YFSETQ. The CDR3 numbers 12 residues from cysteine through phenylalanine. The entry retains the CDR3 DNA only, 36 bases that are in frame from base 1. Trimming costs V 6 bases and J 2 bases, and their ends lie 5 bases apart. Sequences were obtained from blood, either unsorted or a sorted T cell fraction (not recorded which). The TCR comes from a male donor with ankylosing spondylitis or in good health (not recorded which). The rearrangement joined TRBV5-1 to TRBJ1-4, with an unclear D gene assignment. The nucleotide sequence is TGCGCCAGCAAGGGCACTAATGAAAAACTGTTTTTT. Translated, this gives CASKGTNEKLFF.